A selection of T cell receptor beta chains follows, all from one sample in a study of CD8+CD57+ T cells in acquired aplastic anemia. MiXCR, applied by TCRdb to the reads, yields one record per CDR3 protein. The table shows some 150,000 distinct CDR3 sequences, with roughly 48% occurring only once. Sequenced material: sorted CD4+, CD8+, or CD8+CD57+ T cells (not recorded which) from PBMCs. The receptors here all came from a human donor with aplastic anemia. Each CDR3 is given with its conserved first and last residue. Fields, in order: clone size, J gene, D gene, CDR3 length, V gene, CDR3 protein, CDR3 DNA. A D gene is named only where the DNA matches it firmly. Part of the rows lack a size; the others show once, few, many or a class for expanded clones.

>few|TRBJ2-7|-|11|TRBV14
CASSPGEGQYF
TGTGCCAGCAGCCCAGGAGAGGGGCAGTACTTC
>-|TRBJ2-1|TRBD2|15|TRBV11-2
CASTWGLAGVREQFF
TGTGCCAGCACCTGGGGACTAGCGGGAGTGCGTGAGCAGTTCTTC
>-|TRBJ2-7|-|13|TRBV24-1
CATSDWGSDVQYF
TGTGCCACCAGTGATTGGGGGAGCGACGTCCAGTACTTC
>-|TRBJ2-1|TRBD2|19|TRBV4-2
CASSQDKALTSGGYNEQIF
TGTGCCAGCAGCCAAGATAAGGCCCTGACTAGCGGGGGCTACAATGAGCAGATCTTC
>many|TRBJ2-7|-|11|TRBV20-1
CSAKREMAQYF
TGCAGTGCGAAACGGGAAATGGCGCAGTACTTC
>-|TRBJ2-5|TRBD1|14|TRBV10-3
CAISEGQGKETQYF
TGTGCCATCAGTGAAGGACAGGGTAAAGAGACCCAGTACTTC
>many|TRBJ2-3|TRBD1|16|TRBV7-8
CASSLAPTGPTDTQYF
TGTGCCAGCAGCTTAGCTCCGACAGGGCCTACAGATACGCAGTATTTT
>once|TRBJ1-6|TRBD1|14|TRBV13
CASLRETGRSLLHF
TGTGCCAGTCTACGTGAGACAGGGCGCTCGCTCCTCCACTTT
>few|TRBJ1-1|-|14|TRBV5-6
CASSYRQLPTEAFF
TGTGCCAGCAGCTACCGACAACTCCCCACTGAAGCTTTCTTT
>-|TRBJ1-1|-|11|TRBV6-5
CASSYGLLAFF
TGTGCCAGCAGTTACGGACTGTTAGCTTTCTTT
>-|TRBJ1-6|-|13|TRBV2
CASSLGRQHPLHF
TGTGCCAGCAGCTTAGGGCGGCAGCATCCCCTCCACTTT
>-|TRBJ2-7|-|11|TRBV20-1
CSARSAREQYF
TGCAGTGCTAGAAGCGCGAGGGAGCAGTACTTC
>few|TRBJ2-3|-|14|TRBV24-1
CATSDEGATDTQYF
TGTGCCACCAGTGATGAAGGGGCCACAGATACGCAGTATTTT
>many|TRBJ2-1|TRBD2|17|TRBV5-1
CASSGTLSGGARDEQFF
TGCGCCAGCAGCGGAACCTTGAGCGGGGGGGCTAGGGATGAGCAGTTCTTC
>-|TRBJ1-2|-|12|TRBV25-1
CASSLFGYGYTF
TGTGCCAGCAGTTTATTTGGCTATGGCTACACCTTC
>many|TRBJ2-2|-|12|TRBV12-3/TRBV12-4
CASTLGGGELFF
TGTGCCAGCACCCTAGGGGGGGGGGAGCTGTTTTTT
>-|TRBJ1-2|-|13|TRBV10-3
CAISEKGWGGYTF
TGTGCCATCAGTGAAAAGGGGTGGGGTGGCTACACCTTC
>many|TRBJ1-6|TRBD1|17|TRBV4-2
CASSQDRGQDYNSPLHF
TGTGCCAGCAGCCAAGATCGCGGACAGGACTATAATTCACCCCTCCACTTT
>-|TRBJ1-2|-|15|TRBV7-9
CASSPETDRSPGYTF
TGTGCCAGCAGCCCAGAAACCGACAGGTCCCCTGGCTACACCTTC
>many|TRBJ1-5|TRBD1|13|TRBV5-6
CASSVTGVQPQHF
TGTGCCAGCAGCGTTACAGGGGTTCAGCCCCAGCATTTT
>-|TRBJ2-7|-|13|TRBV7-3
CASSLRPRYEQYF
TGTGCCAGCAGCTTAAGGCCGAGGTACGAGCAGTACTTC
>many|TRBJ2-3|TRBD2|14|TRBV10-2
CASSERGGEDTQYF
TGCGCCAGCAGCGAGCGGGGGGGCGAAGATACGCAGTATTTT
>many|TRBJ2-7|-|14|TRBV7-8
CASSLAPQPMEQYF
TGTGCCAGCAGCTTAGCCCCCCAGCCCATGGAGCAGTACTTC
>-|TRBJ2-7|TRBD1|15|TRBV7-6
CASSTGQGYSYEQYF
TGTGCCAGCAGCACGGGACAGGGGTACTCCTACGAGCAGTACTTC
>-|TRBJ2-1|TRBD1|12|TRBV5-4
CASSPPGTGQFF
TGTGCCAGCAGCCCCCCCGGGACAGGGCAGTTCTTC
>-|TRBJ2-5|TRBD2|16|TRBV20-1
CSARVRGLAGEETQYF
TGCAGTGCTAGAGTCCGGGGACTAGCGGGGGAAGAGACCCAGTACTTC
>-|TRBJ1-6|-|13|TRBV2
CASQRSDNSPLHF
TGTGCCAGCCAGAGGTCTGATAATTCACCCCTCCACTTT
>once|TRBJ2-2|TRBD2|16|TRBV20-1
CSASPSGGAHTGELFF
TGCAGTGCTAGCCCTAGCGGGGGGGCTCACACCGGGGAGCTGTTTTTT
>many|TRBJ1-1|-|12|TRBV2
CASTPGLGRAFF
TGTGCCAGCACTCCTGGCCTCGGACGAGCTTTCTTT
>many|TRBJ1-2|TRBD1|16|TRBV4-2
CASTSGTGGPNYGYTF
TGTGCCAGCACCTCCGGGACAGGGGGCCCTAACTATGGCTACACCTTC
>many|TRBJ2-1|TRBD2|17|TRBV12-5
CASGLVLSGGGDNEQFF
TGTGCTAGTGGTTTGGTACTAAGCGGGGGGGGCGACAATGAGCAGTTCTTC
>few|TRBJ2-5|-|14|TRBV12-3/TRBV12-4
CASGLGGGGETQYF
TGTGCCAGCGGTTTAGGAGGGGGCGGGGAGACCCAGTACTTC
>-|TRBJ1-2|-|14|TRBV2
CASSLQLANYGYTF
TGTGCCAGCAGCCTACAGCTAGCTAACTATGGCTACACCTTC
>many|TRBJ2-7|-|12|TRBV29-1
CSAQEMGPEQYF
TGCAGCGCCCAGGAGATGGGGCCCGAGCAGTACTTC
>-|TRBJ1-4|-|16|TRBV11-2
CASSLVAGEWNEKLFF
TGTGCCAGCAGCTTAGTAGCAGGCGAGTGGAATGAAAAACTGTTTTTT
>many|TRBJ2-1|-|16|TRBV20-1
CSALHSPGTSYNEQFF
TGCAGTGCTTTGCACAGTCCCGGGACTTCATACAATGAGCAGTTCTTC
>-|TRBJ2-2|TRBD1|15|TRBV20-1
CSAPGQGLRTGELFF
TGCAGTGCTCCCGGACAGGGACTGAGAACCGGGGAGCTGTTTTTT
>many|TRBJ1-6|-|13|TRBV20-1
CSARGRGVSPLHF
TGCAGTGCTAGAGGCAGGGGAGTCTCACCCCTCCACTTT
>-|TRBJ2-7|TRBD2|14|TRBV5-1
CASSPIAGGSEQYF
TGCGCCAGCAGCCCCATAGCGGGAGGCAGCGAGCAGTACTTC
>many|TRBJ1-4|-|16|TRBV5-1
CASSLDGARANEKLFF
TGCGCCAGCAGCTTGGATGGGGCTAGAGCTAATGAAAAACTGTTTTTT
>-|TRBJ1-6|TRBD1|15|TRBV7-3
CASSPGSGGGGPLHF
TGTGCCAGCAGCCCAGGGTCAGGGGGCGGTGGACCCCTCCACTTT
>-|TRBJ2-2|-|18|TRBV7-6
CASSLVVAGPSNTGELFF
TGTGCCAGCAGCTTAGTTGTGGCAGGCCCTTCGAACACCGGGGAGCTGTTCTTT
>many|TRBJ1-6|-|14|TRBV12-3/TRBV12-4
CATTFQRKASPLHF
TGTGCCACCACGTTTCAAAGAAAGGCTTCACCCCTCCACTTT
>many|TRBJ2-3|-|14|TRBV5-1
CASRTRVGTDTQYF
TGCGCCAGCCGAACCCGGGTTGGCACAGATACGCAGTATTTT
>many|TRBJ1-5|-|10|TRBV29-1
CSAPPQPQHF
TGCAGCGCCCCCCCCCAGCCCCAGCATTTT
>-|TRBJ2-3|TRBD1|18|TRBV15
CATSGRTGRLRGTDTQYF
TGTGCCACCAGCGGACGGACAGGGCGGCTCCGTGGCACAGATACGCAGTATTTT
>many|TRBJ1-1|TRBD1|16|TRBV19
CASSLRRTGGVTEAFF
TGTGCCAGTAGTTTGAGGAGGACAGGGGGCGTCACTGAAGCTTTCTTT
>many|TRBJ1-1|TRBD1|15|TRBV5-8
CASSSRGAASTEAFF
TGTGCCAGCAGCTCCAGGGGGGCAGCAAGCACTGAAGCTTTCTTT
>-|TRBJ2-7|-|14|TRBV5-6
CASSLALAFYEQYF
TGTGCCAGCAGCTTGGCCCTAGCATTTTACGAGCAGTACTTC
>-|TRBJ2-1|-|16|TRBV11-2
CASSLVLGWAGNEQFF
TGTGCCAGCAGCTTAGTTTTAGGCTGGGCAGGCAATGAGCAGTTCTTC
>many|TRBJ1-6|-|14|TRBV2
CASSVIAPGSPLHF
TGTGCCAGCAGTGTGATAGCCCCGGGATCACCCCTCCACTTT
>many|TRBJ2-5|TRBD2|15|TRBV7-2
CASSLWGGRRETQYF
TGTGCCAGCAGCTTATGGGGGGGGAGGCGAGAGACCCAGTACTTC
>many|TRBJ2-3|-|15|TRBV29-1
CSVGSPQVPPDTQYF
TGCAGCGTTGGTAGCCCCCAGGTTCCGCCAGATACGCAGTATTTT
>-|TRBJ2-7|TRBD1|13|TRBV20-1
CSATGTGGNEQYF
TGCAGTGCTACCGGGACAGGGGGCAATGAGCAGTACTTC
>many|TRBJ2-7|TRBD2|15|TRBV11-1
CASSLRDYPSYEQYF
TGTGCCAGCAGCCTCCGGGACTACCCTTCCTACGAGCAGTACTTC